This T cell receptor beta chain was sequenced in a study of OX40 agonist ivuxolimab in advanced cancers. Study-level background: Averaging approximately 60 years in age, with a range of roughly 23 to 85, the cohort was about 86% male. Roughly two fifths of patients had received prior checkpoint inhibitor therapy. Two patients with cutaneous melanoma and one with hepatocellular carcinoma, three in total, showed partial responses.

A word on this clone: Its target is unknown.

The study's findings and limits: Among patients with partial responses at 0.1-3.0 mg/kg, clonal expansion was among the lowest.

The CDR3 runs to 11 residues. Germline assignment: CDR1 MNHEY and CDR2 SMNVEV (reference sequence). Trimming removed 3 bases from V and 4 bases from J, with 3 bases in between. Here immunoSEQ multiplex PCR was the method, and the copy in TCRdb shows in-frame clones only, minus some. This sample has tens of thousands of clones, with 80% to 90% found just once. This receptor was taken from an adult with an advanced solid tumor such as melanoma, head and neck, liver or kidney cancer. The chain combines TRBV27 with TRBJ2-5; D remains unclear. Sequencing used CD4+ or CD8+ T cells sorted from blood, obtained in a trial of the OX40 agonist ivuxolimab. The CDR3 DNA is TGTGCCAGCAGTTTCGCAGAGACCCAGTACTTC. It codes for CASSFAETQYF.